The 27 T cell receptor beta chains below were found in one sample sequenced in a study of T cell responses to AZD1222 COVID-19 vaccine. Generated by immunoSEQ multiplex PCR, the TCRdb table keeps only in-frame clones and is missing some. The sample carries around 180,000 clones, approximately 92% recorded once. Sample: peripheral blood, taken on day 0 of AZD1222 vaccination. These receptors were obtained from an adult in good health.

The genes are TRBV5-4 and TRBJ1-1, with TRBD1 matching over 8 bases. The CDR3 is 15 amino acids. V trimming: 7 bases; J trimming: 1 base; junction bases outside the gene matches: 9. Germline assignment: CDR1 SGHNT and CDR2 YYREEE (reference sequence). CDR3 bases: TGTGCCAGCGGGATCGGAGACAGGGGGAACACTGAAGCTTTCTTT. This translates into CASGIGDRGNTEAFF.

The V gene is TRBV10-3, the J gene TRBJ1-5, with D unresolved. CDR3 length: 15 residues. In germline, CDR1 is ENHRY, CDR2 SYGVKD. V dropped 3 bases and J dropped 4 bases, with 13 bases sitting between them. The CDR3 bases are TGTGCCATCAGTGATCTTGAGACACCAAATCAGCCCCAGCATTTT. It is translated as CAISDLETPNQPQHF.

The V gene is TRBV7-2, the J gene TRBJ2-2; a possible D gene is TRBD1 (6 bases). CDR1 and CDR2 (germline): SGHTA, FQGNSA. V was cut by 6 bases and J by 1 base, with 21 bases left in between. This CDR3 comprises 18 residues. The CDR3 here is CASSRTGYAGLNTGELFF. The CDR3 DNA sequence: TGTGCCAGCAGTCGAACAGGGTACGCGGGCCTGAACACCGGGGAGCTGTTTTTT.

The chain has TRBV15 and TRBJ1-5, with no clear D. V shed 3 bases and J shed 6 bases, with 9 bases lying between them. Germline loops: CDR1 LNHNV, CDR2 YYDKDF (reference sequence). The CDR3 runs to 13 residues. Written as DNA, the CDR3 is TGTGCCACCAGCAGTGCCAGGATTCAGCCCCAGCATTTT. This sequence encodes CATSSARIQPQHF.

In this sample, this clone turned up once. The CDR3 reads CASGRGDTEAFF. Here the CDR3 DNA reads TGTGCCAGCGGTCGGGGTGACACTGAAGCTTTCTTT. The chain joins TRBV28 to TRBJ1-1; D remains unclear. The CDR3 has 12 amino acids. CDR1 and CDR2 (germline): MDHEN, SYDVKM. V was clipped by 8 bases and J by 3 bases, with 10 bases between them.

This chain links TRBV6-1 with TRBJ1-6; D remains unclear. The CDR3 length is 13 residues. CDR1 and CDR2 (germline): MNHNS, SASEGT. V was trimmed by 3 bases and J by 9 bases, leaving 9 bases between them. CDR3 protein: CASSDSGGSPLHF. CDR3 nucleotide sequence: TGTGCCAGCAGTGACAGTGGAGGTTCACCCCTCCACTTT.

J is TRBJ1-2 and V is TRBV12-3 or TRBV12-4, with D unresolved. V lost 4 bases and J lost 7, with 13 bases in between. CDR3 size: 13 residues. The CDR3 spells CASSWGEKGGYTF. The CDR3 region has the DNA TGTGCCAGCAGTTGGGGTGAGAAGGGTGGCTACACCTTC.

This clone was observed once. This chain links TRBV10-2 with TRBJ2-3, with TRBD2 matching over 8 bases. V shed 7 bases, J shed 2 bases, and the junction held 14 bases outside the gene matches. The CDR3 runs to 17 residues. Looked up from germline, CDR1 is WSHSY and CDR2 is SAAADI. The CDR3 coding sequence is TGCGCCAGCACCCCAGGGGAAGCGGGAGCGCACACAGATACGCAGTATTTT. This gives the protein CASTPGEAGAHTDTQYF.

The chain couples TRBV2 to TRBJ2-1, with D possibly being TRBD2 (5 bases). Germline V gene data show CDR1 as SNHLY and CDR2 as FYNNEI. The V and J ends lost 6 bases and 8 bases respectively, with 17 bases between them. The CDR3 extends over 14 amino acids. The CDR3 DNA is TGTGCCAGCAGGGACTCTCTCTCGGGCGATGAGCAGTTCTTC. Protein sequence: CASRDSLSGDEQFF.

The CDR3 region is CASSRTSYNEQFF. DNA of the CDR3: TGTGCCAGTAGTAGGACTAGCTACAATGAGCAGTTCTTC. The V and J genes are TRBV19 and TRBJ2-1, with 7 bases fitting TRBD2. CDR3 length: 13 residues. The J segment lost 3 bases and the V segment lost 4 bases, leaving 0 bases of the junction unmatched. Germline loops: CDR1 LNHDA, CDR2 SQIVND (reference sequence).

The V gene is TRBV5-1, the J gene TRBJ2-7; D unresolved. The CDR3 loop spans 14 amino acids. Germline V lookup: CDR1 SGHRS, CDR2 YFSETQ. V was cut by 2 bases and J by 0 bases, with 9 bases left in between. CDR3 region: CASSFQTSSYEQYF. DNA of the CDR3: TGCGCCAGCAGCTTCCAGACGAGCTCCTACGAGCAGTACTTC.

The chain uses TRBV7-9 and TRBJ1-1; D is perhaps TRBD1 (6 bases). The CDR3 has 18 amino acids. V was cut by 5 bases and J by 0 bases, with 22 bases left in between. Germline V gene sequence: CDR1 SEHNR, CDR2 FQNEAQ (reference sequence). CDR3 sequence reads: CASSQRTAQDWVNTEAFF. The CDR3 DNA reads TGTGCCAGCAGCCAAAGGACAGCCCAGGATTGGGTGAACACTGAAGCTTTCTTT.

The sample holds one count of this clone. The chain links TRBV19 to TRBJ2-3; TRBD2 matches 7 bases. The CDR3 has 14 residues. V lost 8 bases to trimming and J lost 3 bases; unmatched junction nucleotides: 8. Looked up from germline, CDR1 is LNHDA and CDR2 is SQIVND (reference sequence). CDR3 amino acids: CASSQRGSTDTQYF. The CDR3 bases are TGTGCCAGTTCTCAGCGGGGTAGTACAGATACGCAGTATTTT.

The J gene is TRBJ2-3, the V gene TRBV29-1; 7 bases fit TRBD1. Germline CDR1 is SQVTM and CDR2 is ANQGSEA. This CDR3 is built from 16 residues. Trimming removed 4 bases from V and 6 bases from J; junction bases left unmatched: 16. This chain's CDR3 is CSVATTTGKISDTQYF. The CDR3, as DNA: TGCAGCGTTGCGACGACGACAGGGAAGATTTCGGATACGCAGTATTTT.

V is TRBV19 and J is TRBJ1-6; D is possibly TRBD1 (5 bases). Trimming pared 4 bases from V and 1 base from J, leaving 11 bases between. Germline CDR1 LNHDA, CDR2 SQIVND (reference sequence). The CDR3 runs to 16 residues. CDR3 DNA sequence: TGTGCCAGTAGTACGGCGGGGGATTCCTATAATTCACCCCTCCACTTT. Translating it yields CASSTAGDSYNSPLHF.

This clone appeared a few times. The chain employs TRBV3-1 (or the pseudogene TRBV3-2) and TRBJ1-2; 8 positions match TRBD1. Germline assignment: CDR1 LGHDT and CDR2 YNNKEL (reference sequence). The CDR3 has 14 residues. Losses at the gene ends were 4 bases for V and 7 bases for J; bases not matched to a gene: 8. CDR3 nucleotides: TGTGCCAGCAGCCCTTTCAGGGGGCGCGGTGGCTACACCTTC. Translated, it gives CASSPFRGRGGYTF.

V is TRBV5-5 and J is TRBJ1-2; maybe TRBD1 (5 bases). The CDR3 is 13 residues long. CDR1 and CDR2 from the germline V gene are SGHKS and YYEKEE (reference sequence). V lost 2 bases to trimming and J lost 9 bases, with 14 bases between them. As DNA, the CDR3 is TGTGCCAGCAGCTTTGGGCAGGGTCCCAGCTACACCTTC. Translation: CASSFGQGPSYTF.

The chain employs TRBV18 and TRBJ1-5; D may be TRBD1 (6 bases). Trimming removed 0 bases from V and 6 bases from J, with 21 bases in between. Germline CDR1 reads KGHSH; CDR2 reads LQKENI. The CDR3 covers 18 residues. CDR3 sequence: CASSPPFGFTGSGQPQHF. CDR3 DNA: TGTGCCAGCTCACCACCATTCGGTTTTACAGGGTCTGGTCAGCCCCAGCATTTT.

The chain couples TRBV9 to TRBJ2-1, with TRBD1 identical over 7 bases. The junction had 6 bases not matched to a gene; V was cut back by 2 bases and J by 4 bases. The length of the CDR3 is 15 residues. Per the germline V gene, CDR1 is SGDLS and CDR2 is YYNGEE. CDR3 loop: CASSVSGTAYNEQFF. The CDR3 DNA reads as TGTGCCAGCAGCGTTTCCGGGACAGCGTACAATGAGCAGTTCTTC. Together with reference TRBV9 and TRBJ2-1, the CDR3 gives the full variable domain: DSGVTQTPKHLITATGQRVTLRCSPRSGDLSVYWYQQSLDQGLQFLIQYYNGEERAKGNILERFSAQQFPDLHSELNLSSLELGDSALYFCASSVSGTAYNEQFFGPGTRLTVL.

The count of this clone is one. The chain's CDR3 is CASSRIGTNYGYTF. CDR3 in DNA: TGTGCCAGCAGCCGAATCGGGACAAACTATGGCTACACCTTC. This chain connects TRBV11-2 to TRBJ1-2, with D tentatively TRBD1 (6 bases). CDR1 and CDR2 (germline): SGHAT, FQNNGV. The CDR3 contains 14 residues. Trimming cost V 5 bases and J 2 bases, with 12 bases left between them.

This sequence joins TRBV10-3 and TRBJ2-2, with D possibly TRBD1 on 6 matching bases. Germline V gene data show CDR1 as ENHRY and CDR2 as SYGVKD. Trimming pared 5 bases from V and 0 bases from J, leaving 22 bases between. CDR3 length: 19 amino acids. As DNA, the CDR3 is TGTGCCATCAGTACCACCTGGGGGTCCGGGACATCGAACACCGGGGAGCTGTTTTTT. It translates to CAISTTWGSGTSNTGELFF.

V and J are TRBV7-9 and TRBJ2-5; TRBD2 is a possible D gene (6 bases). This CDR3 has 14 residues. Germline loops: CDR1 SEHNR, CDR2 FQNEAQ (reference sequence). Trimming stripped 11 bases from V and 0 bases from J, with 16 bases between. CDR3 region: CASPPGGYQETQYF. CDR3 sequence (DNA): TGTGCCTCACCCCCTGGGGGGTACCAAGAGACCCAGTACTTC.

Written as DNA, the CDR3 is TGCGCCAGCAGCCCTACGTGGGGGGAAGCTTTCTTT. Residues: CASSPTWGEAFF. The chain uses TRBV4-1 and TRBJ1-1; possibly TRBD1 for D (5 bases). The V end was cut by 4 bases, the J end by 8 bases, with 11 bases between. The CDR3 is 12 amino acids. CDR1 and CDR2 from the germline V gene are MGHRA and YSYEKL.

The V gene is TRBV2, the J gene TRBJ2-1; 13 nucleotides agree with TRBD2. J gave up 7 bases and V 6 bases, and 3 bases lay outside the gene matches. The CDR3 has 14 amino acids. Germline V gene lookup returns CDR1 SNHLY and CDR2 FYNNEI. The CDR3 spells CASRGLAGVNEQFF. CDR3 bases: TGTGCCAGCAGAGGACTAGCGGGGGTTAATGAGCAGTTCTTC. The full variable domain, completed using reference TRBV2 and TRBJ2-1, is EPEVTQTPSHQVTQMGQEVILRCVPISNHLYFYWYRQILGQKVEFLVSFYNNEISEKSEIFDDQFSVERPDGSNFTLKIRSTKLEDSAMYFCASRGLAGVNEQFFGPGTRLTVL.

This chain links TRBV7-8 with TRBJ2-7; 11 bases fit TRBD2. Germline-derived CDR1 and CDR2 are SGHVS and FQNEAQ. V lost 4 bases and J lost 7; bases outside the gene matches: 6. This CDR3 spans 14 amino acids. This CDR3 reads CASSSSGTSGEQYF. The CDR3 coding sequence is TGTGCCAGCAGCTCTAGTGGGACTAGCGGTGAGCAGTACTTC.

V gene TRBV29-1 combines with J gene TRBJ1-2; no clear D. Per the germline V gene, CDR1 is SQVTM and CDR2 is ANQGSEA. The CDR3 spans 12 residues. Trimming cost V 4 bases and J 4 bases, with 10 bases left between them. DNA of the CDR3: TGCAGCGTTGGGGATCTGAGCTATGGCTACACCTTC. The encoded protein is CSVGDLSYGYTF.

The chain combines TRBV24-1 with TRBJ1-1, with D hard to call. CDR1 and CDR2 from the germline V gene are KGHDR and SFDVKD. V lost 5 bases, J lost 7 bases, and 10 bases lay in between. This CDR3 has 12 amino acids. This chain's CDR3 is CATSGGGDEAFF. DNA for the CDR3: TGTGCCACCAGTGGCGGTGGGGATGAAGCTTTCTTT.